This TCR beta chain comes out of a study of a mutant IDH1 vaccine in newly diagnosed glioma. Trimming left V 8 bases short and J 8 bases short, with 18 bases between. CDR1 SEHNR and CDR2 FQNEAQ come from the germline V gene (reference sequence). The CDR3 runs to 14 residues. Time point denoted: baseline, week 1 (first vaccination visit). The treatment here: pre-vaccination baseline after standard-of-care therapy. The method was immunoSEQ multiplex PCR; TCRdb's version includes in-frame clones alone and lacks a portion of them. This table holds 40,000 or so clones, 78% found once. The rearrangement uses TRBV7-9 and TRBJ1-4; unclear D gene. The receptor was isolated from a man between 40 and 49 years old with glioma. Some clones in this sample may be carry-over from other donors' samples. The sequencing here drew on PBMCs, taken from a glioma patient treated with radiotherapy, temozolomide or both. CDR3 DNA sequence: TGTGCCAGCTGCGAGACGGGGTTTGGGGAAAAACTGTTTTTT. It translates to CASCETGFGEKLFF.